This TCR beta chain emerged from a study of beta chain features in type 1 diabetes. Study-level results: Patients' naive, central memory and regulatory TCRB repertoires appeared more alike than those of healthy donors. PCR might favor shorter templates, but any such skew would affect patients and controls equally.

Expressed TCRB transcripts were sequenced because the entire RNA isolate underwent reverse transcription. The data were produced by immunoSEQ multiplex PCR, yet TCRdb's version contains in-frame clones alone and is incomplete. The sample lists more than 300,000 clones; 8% were seen once. This clone was seen repeatedly, ten times or more. What it binds is not known. Germline CDR1 and CDR2: LNHNV and YYDKDF (reference sequence). The CDR3 contains 11 residues. V was trimmed by 4 bases and J by 8 bases, leaving 8 bases between them. This clonotype originated in a woman aged 18-35 years in good health. This sequence joins TRBV15 and TRBJ1-2; no clear D gene. Sequencing was performed on central memory CD4+ T cells from blood. The DNA for the CDR3 is TGTGCCACCAGCAACGGAGGCGGCTACACCTTC. Protein product: CATSNGGGYTF.